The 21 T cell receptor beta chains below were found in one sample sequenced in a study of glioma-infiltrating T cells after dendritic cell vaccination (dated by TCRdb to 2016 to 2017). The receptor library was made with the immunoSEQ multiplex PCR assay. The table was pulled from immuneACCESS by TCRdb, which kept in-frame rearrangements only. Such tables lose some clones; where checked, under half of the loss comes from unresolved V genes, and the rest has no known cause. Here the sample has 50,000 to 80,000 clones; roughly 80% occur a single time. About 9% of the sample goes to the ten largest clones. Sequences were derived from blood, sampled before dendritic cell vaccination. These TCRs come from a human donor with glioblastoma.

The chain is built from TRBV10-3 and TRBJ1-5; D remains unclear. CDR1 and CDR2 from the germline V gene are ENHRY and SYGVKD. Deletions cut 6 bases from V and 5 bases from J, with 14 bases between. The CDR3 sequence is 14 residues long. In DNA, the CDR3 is TGTGCCATCAGCGCCGGGAATGGGGATCAGCCCCAGCATTTT. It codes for CAISAGNGDQPQHF.

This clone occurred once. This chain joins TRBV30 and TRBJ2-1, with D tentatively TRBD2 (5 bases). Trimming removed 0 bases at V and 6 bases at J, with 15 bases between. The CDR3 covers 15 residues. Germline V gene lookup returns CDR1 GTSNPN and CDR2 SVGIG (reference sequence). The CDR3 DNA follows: TGTGCCTGGAGTGTACGGGGTCTTATTTCCAATGAGCAGTTCTTC. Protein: CAWSVRGLISNEQFF. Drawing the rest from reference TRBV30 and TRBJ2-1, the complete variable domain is SQTIHQWPATLVQPVGSPLSLECTVEGTSNPNLYWYRQAAGRGLQLLFYSVGIGQISSEVPQNLSASRPQDRQFILSSKKLLLSDSGFYLCAWSVRGLISNEQFFGPGTRLTVL.

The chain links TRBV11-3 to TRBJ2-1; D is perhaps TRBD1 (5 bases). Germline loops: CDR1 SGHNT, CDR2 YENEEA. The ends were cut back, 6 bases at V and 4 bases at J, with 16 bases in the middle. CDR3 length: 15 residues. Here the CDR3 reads CASSKGQATYNEQFF. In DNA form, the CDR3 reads TGTGCCAGCAGTAAAGGACAAGCCACTTACAATGAGCAGTTCTTC.

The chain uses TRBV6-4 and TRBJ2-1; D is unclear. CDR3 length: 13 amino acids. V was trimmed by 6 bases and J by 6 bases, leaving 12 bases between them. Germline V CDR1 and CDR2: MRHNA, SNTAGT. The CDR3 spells CASSLYPFNEQFF. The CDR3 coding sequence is TGTGCCAGCAGCCTCTACCCCTTCAATGAGCAGTTCTTC.

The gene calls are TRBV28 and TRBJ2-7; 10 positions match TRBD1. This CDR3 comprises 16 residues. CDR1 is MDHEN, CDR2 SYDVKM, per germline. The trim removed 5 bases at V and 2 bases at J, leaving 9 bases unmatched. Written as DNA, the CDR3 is TGTGCCAGCAGTACCCCGACAGGGGGCCAGCCCTACGAGCAGTACTTC. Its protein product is CASSTPTGGQPYEQYF.

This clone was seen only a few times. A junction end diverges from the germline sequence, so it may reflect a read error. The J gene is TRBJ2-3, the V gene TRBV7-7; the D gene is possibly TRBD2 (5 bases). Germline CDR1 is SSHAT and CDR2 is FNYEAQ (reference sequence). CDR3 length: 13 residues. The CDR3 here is CASSQTGKDTQYF. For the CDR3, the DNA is TGTGCTAGCAGCCAGACCGGGAAAGATACGCAGTATTTT.

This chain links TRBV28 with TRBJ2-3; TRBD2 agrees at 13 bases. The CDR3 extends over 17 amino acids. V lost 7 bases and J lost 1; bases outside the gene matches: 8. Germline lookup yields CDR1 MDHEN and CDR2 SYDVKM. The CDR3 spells CASKTSGGGFGTDTQYF. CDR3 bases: TGTGCCAGCAAAACTAGCGGGGGGGGGTTTGGCACAGATACGCAGTATTTT.

For the CDR3, the DNA is TGTGCCAGCAGCCCAGGACAGGGTCCCTATAATTCACCCCTCCACTTT. Amino acid sequence: CASSPGQGPYNSPLHF. The V call is TRBV7-9, the J call TRBJ1-6, with 8 bases matching TRBD1. In germline, CDR1 is SEHNR, CDR2 FQNEAQ (reference sequence). CDR3 length: 16 amino acids. Trimming removed 5 bases from V and 2 bases from J; junction bases left unmatched: 5.

CDR3 loop: CANSEGAGSSYEQYF. For the CDR3, the DNA is TGTGCCAACTCCGAAGGAGCGGGGAGCTCCTACGAGCAGTACTTC. The rearrangement links TRBV6-6 to TRBJ2-7; 7 bases map to TRBD2. The CDR3 sequence is 15 residues long. Germline V gene data show CDR1 as MNHNY and CDR2 as SVGAGI (reference sequence). Losses at the gene ends were 10 bases for V and 0 bases for J; bases not matched to a gene: 12.

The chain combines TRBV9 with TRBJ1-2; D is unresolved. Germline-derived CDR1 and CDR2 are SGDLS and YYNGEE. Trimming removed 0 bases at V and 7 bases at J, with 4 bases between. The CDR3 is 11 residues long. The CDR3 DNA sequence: TGTGCCAGCAGCGTAGGCGTTGGCTACACCTTC. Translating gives CASSVGVGYTF.

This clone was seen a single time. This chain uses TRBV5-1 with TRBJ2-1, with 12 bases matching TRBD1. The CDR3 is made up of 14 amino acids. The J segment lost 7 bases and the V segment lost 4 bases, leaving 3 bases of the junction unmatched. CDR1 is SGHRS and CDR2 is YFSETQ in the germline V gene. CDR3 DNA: TGCGCCAGCAGCGCGGGACAGGGGGCAAATGAGCAGTTCTTC. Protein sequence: CASSAGQGANEQFF.

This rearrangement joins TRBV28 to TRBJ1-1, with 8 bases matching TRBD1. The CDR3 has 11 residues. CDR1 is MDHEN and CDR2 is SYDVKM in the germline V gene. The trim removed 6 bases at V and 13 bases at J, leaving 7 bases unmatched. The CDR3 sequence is CASSHTGGGFF. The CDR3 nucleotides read TGTGCCAGCAGCCATACAGGGGGAGGTTTCTTT.

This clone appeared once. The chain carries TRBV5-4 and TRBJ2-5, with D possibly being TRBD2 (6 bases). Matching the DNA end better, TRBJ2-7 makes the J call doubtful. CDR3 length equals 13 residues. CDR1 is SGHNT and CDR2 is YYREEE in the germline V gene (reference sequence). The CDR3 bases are TGTGCCAGCGGGGGGTCCAGCTCCTACGAGCAGTACTTC. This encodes CASGGSSSYEQYF.

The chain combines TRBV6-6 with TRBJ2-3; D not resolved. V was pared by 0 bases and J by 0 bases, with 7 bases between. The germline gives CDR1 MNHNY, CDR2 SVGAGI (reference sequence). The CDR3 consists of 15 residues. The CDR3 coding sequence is TGTGCCAGCAGTTACTCGGTTGGCAGCACAGATACGCAGTATTTT. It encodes CASSYSVGSTDTQYF.

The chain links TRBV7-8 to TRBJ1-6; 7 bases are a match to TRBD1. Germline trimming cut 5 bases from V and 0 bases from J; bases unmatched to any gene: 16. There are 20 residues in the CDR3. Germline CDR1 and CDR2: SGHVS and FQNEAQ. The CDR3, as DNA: TGTGCCAGCAGCCCCTTGACAGGGCTGTCTCCGAACTCCTATAATTCACCCCTCCACTTT. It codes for CASSPLTGLSPNSYNSPLHF.

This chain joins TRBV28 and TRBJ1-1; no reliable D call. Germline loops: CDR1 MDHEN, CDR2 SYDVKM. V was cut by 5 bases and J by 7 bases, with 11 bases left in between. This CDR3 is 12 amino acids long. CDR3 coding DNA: TGTGCCAGCAGTCCCTTAACCTATGAAGCTTTCTTT. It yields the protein CASSPLTYEAFF.

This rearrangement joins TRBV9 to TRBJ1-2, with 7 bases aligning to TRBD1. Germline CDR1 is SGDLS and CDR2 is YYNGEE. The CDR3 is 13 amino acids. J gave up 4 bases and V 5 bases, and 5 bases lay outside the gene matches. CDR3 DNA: TGTGCCAGCAGGCGACAGGGAAGCTATGGCTACACCTTC. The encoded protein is CASRRQGSYGYTF. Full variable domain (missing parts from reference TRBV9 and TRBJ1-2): DSGVTQTPKHLITATGQRVTLRCSPRSGDLSVYWYQQSLDQGLQFLIQYYNGEERAKGNILERFSAQQFPDLHSELNLSSLELGDSALYFCASRRQGSYGYTFGSGTRLTVV.

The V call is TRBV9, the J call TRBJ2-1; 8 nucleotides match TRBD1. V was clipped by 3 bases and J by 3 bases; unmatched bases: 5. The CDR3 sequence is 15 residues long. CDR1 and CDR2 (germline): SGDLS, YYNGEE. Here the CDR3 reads CASSGRDRIYNEQFF. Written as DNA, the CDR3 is TGTGCCAGCAGCGGCAGGGACAGGATCTACAATGAGCAGTTCTTC.

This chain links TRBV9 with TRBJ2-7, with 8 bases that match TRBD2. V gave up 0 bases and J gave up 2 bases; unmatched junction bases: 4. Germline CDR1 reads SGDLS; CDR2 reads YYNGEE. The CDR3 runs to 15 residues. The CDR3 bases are TGTGCCAGCAGCGTAGGTTCAGCGGGGGCCTACGAGCAGTACTTC. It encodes CASSVGSAGAYEQYF.

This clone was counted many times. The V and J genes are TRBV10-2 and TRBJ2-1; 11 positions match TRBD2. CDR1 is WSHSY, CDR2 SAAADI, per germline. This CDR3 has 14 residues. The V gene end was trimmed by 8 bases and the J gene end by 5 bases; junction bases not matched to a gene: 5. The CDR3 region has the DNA TGCGCCAGCTGGGTTAGCGGGGGGGACAATGAGCAGTTCTTC. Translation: CASWVSGGDNEQFF.

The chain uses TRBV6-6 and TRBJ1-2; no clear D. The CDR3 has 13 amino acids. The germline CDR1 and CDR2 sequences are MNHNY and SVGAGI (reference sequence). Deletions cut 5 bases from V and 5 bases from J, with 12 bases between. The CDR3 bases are TGTGCCAGCAGTAATACTGCTCCTTATGGCTACACCTTC. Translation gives CASSNTAPYGYTF.